This T cell receptor (beta chain) comes out of a study of OX40 agonist ivuxolimab in advanced cancers. Whole-study findings and limits: Clones of CD4+ and CD8+ blood T cells grew by week 6 at doses of 0.1 to 3.0 mg/kg.

This clone was picked up one time. Antigen unknown. The CDR3 has 13 residues. This table comes from immunoSEQ multiplex PCR, and its TCRdb copy is limited to in-frame clones, with some not included. The data show some 35,000 clones, around nine tenths seen once. The sequence was obtained from an adult with an advanced solid tumor such as melanoma, head and neck, liver or kidney cancer. The chain is built from TRBV12-2 and TRBJ2-7; the DNA was not used to check the table's D call, TRBD1. TRBV12-2 is flagged as a pseudogene. The starting material was CD4+ or CD8+ T cells sorted from blood, obtained in a trial of the OX40 agonist ivuxolimab. The CDR3 loop is CASRLEDRNEQYF. The CDR3 DNA sequence: TGTGCAAGTCGCTTAGAGGACAGAAACGAGCAGTACTTC.